Given below is one T cell receptor beta chain in context. Its antigen has not been determined. No clone much larger than this one lies a single base away; base qualities are absent. The 70 to 90 tumor samples underwent high-throughput TCR profiling using ImmunoSEQ. On the authors' methods: The repertoire diversity metrics included richness (unique productive sequences), clonality, evenness and relatedness, and the Bhattacharyya coefficient was used to measure similarity between samples. A sensitivity analysis excluded TCRs with fewer than two reads and gave consistent conclusions. The clones in this table, taken by TCRdb from immuneACCESS, are in-frame only. Not every clone is retained; where verified, under half of the shortfall comes from an unresolved V gene, and the cause of the rest is unknown. That table furnishes V, J and clone size, whereas the DNA furnished D and trimming. Within this sample are some 9,100 clones, with approximately 79% of them counted one time only. Of the sample, about 10% is held by the ten largest clones.

The data are from a study of high-grade serous ovarian cancer treatment subgroups (dated by TCRdb to the early 2020s). Background on the whole study: A mean of 14,192 reads and fewer than 8,500 unique TCR beta rearrangements per sample was generated by sequencing. Under a laparoscopic triage algorithm, patients with high-grade serous ovarian cancer were grouped by complete gross resection or by neoadjuvant chemotherapy response, and the study profiled the TCR beta repertoires of these patients. Of the roughly 30 patients in the cohort, around ten had no residual disease after primary surgery (R0), around ten were excellent NACT responders, and around ten were poor NACT responders. One primary tumor sample and two metastatic tumor samples were collected from each patient, for a total of around 90 samples. What the authors observed across the whole study: Bulk tumor TCR sequencing lacked spatial information, limiting insight into HGSC tumor complexity and diversity. The TCR repertoire analyses centered on CDR3, leaving CDR1 and CDR2 unanalyzed. Neoantigen level correlated positively with TCR clonal relatedness, and copy number variation and mutation load from whole-genome sequencing showed a positive trend with TCR clonal relatedness. Tumors from the same patient had repertoire similarity ranging from roughly 0.1 to 0.8, while tumors from different patients showed almost no similarity.

V lost 1 base and J lost 5 bases; the stretch between them is 11 bases long. From its cysteine to its phenylalanine, the CDR3 spans 14 amino acids. Kept here is only the CDR3 DNA, which spans 42 bases and is read in frame from base 1. According to the germline V gene, CDR1 reads SGHTA and CDR2 reads FQGNSA. Collection of tumor samples took place before definitive surgery or chemotherapy. Genomic DNA was extracted by the MD Anderson Biospecimen Extraction Resource, and TCR sequencing was done by the MD Anderson Cancer Genomics Laboratory. The material sequenced was tumor tissue. This sequence was found in a human donor with high-grade serous ovarian cancer. The receptor chain draws on TRBV7-2 and TRBJ1-2; there is no confident call for the D gene. The base sequence is TGTGCCAGCAGCTTAGGGAATTCGGGGTATGGCTACACCTTC. Its protein is CASSLGNSGYGYTF.